One sample yielded the 22 T cell receptor beta chains listed below, sequenced in a study of identical twins. TCRdb processed the 5' RACE reads anew with MiXCR; each CDR3 protein has one entry. The sample lists 450,000 to 650,000 distinct CDR3 sequences; around 15% were seen once. The same data also went into a second study, on yellow fever vaccine responses in identical twins.

Sequenced sample: CD4+ T cells sorted from blood. These receptors originate from a woman aged 18-29 years in good health.

This clonotype was recorded many times. The chain is built from TRBV6-5 and TRBJ1-2; no reliable D call. V was pared by 7 bases and J by 1 base, with 7 bases between. The CDR3 spans 12 residues. CDR1 and CDR2 (germline): MNHEY, SVGAGI. CDR3 DNA sequence: TGTGCCAGCACCACTCATAACTATGGCTACACCTTC. Translated, it gives CASTTHNYGYTF.

The chain uses TRBV19 and TRBJ1-5, with a tentative D call TRBD1 (6 bases). Germline values: CDR1 LNHDA, CDR2 SQIVND (reference sequence). The ends were cut back, 5 bases at V and 6 bases at J, with 29 bases in the middle. This CDR3 comprises 19 residues. The CDR3 sequence is CASSVRDNSFAGGGQPQHF. The CDR3 nucleotides read TGTGCCAGTAGTGTCCGGGACAACTCGTTTGCAGGAGGGGGTCAGCCCCAGCATTTT. Variable domain in full (rest from reference TRBV19 and TRBJ1-5): DGGITQSPKYLFRKEGQNVTLSCEQNLNHDAMYWYRQDPGQGLRLIYYSQIVNDFQKGDIAEGYSVSREKKESFPLTVTSAQKNPTAFYLCASSVRDNSFAGGGQPQHFGDGTRLSIL.

This clonotype was observed a handful of times. This rearrangement joins TRBV11-2 to TRBJ2-1; either TRBD1 or TRBD2 may supply D (6 bases each). The CDR3 is 13 residues long. Trimming cost V 6 bases and J 8 bases, with 14 bases left between them. In germline, CDR1 is SGHAT, CDR2 FQNNGV. The CDR3 loop is CASSLNRGDEQFF. In nucleotides, the CDR3 is TGTGCCAGCAGTTTAAATAGGGGGGATGAGCAGTTCTTC.

This clonotype was recorded a few times. The chain employs TRBV12-3 or TRBV12-4 and TRBJ2-1, with 8 bases that match TRBD2. CDR3 length equals 15 residues. J gave up 8 bases and V 1 base, and 7 bases lay outside the gene matches. The CDR3 nucleotides read TGTGCCAGCAGTTTAGGGGGACTAGTAAAGGATGAGCAGTTCTTC. Encoded protein: CASSLGGLVKDEQFF.

The chain recombines TRBV5-5 with TRBJ2-7; D not certain. The CDR3 sequence is 12 residues long. Trimming took off 0 bases at V and 6 bases at J, with 7 bases between the two ends. Germline CDR1 is SGHKS and CDR2 is YYEKEE (reference sequence). The DNA for the CDR3 is TGTGCCAGCAGCTTGGAGGGCTCCGAGCAGTACGTC. Translated, it gives CASSLEGSEQYV.

In this sample, this clonotype turned up a few times. The CDR3 loop reads CASSQWVSPELGEQYF. CDR3 nucleotide sequence: TGTGCCAGCAGCCAATGGGTTAGCCCGGAGCTAGGGGAGCAGTACTTC. The chain employs TRBV14 and TRBJ2-7; D remains unclear. The length of the CDR3 is 16 residues. Germline lookup yields CDR1 SGHDN and CDR2 FVKESK. The germline V and J ends were trimmed by 2 bases and 7 bases, with 21 bases remaining between them. Complete variable domain (other parts from reference TRBV14 and TRBJ2-7): EAGVTQFPSHSVIEKGQTVTLRCDPISGHDNLYWYRRVMGKEIKFLLHFVKESKQDESGMPNNRFLAERTGGTYSTLKVQPAELEDSGVYFCASSQWVSPELGEQYFGPGTRLTVT.

The V call is TRBV5-6, the J call TRBJ2-5, with a possible D match to TRBD1 (6 bases). The CDR3 sequence is 13 residues long. V was clipped by 4 bases and J by 4 bases, with 11 bases between them. Germline lookup yields CDR1 SGHDT and CDR2 YYEEEE. The CDR3 bases are TGTGCCAGCAGCCTGAGGGGGATAGAGACCCAGTACTTC. It encodes CASSLRGIETQYF.

The gene calls are TRBV7-8 and TRBJ2-1; TRBD1 aligns across 9 bases. The CDR3 runs to 16 residues. Germline V gene data show CDR1 as SGHVS and CDR2 as FQNEAQ. Unmatched junction bases numbered 6, after V lost 4 bases and J lost 2 bases. For the CDR3, the DNA is TGTGCCAGCAGCTCGAGACAGGGGGTCCCCTACAATGAGCAGTTCTTC. It encodes CASSSRQGVPYNEQFF.

This clonotype was seen a handful of times. J is TRBJ2-7 and V is TRBV12-3 or TRBV12-4, with 7 bases matching TRBD1. The CDR3 runs to 15 residues. The V gene end was trimmed by 8 bases and the J gene end by 3 bases; junction bases not matched to a gene: 13. The CDR3 DNA follows: TGTGCCAGCCGAGAGACAGGGATGCCCTACTACGAGCAGTACTTC. This codes for CASRETGMPYYEQYF.

The chain links TRBV12-3 or TRBV12-4 to TRBJ1-6; 8 bases map to TRBD1. V was clipped by 3 bases and J by 4 bases; unmatched bases: 5. The CDR3 contains 16 residues. CDR3 residues: CASSLDREGYNSPLHF. In nucleotides, the CDR3 is TGTGCCAGCAGTTTGGACAGGGAAGGGTATAATTCACCCCTCCACTTT.

This clonotype was seen more than once but under ten times. The J gene is TRBJ2-7, the V gene TRBV29-1, with D maybe TRBD2 (6 bases). The CDR3 length is 15 residues. CDR1 is SQVTM, CDR2 ANQGSEA, per germline. The germline V and J ends were trimmed by 3 bases and 2 bases, with 17 bases remaining between them. The DNA for the CDR3 is TGCAGCGTTGAGGTCCGGGGAGCGGGTACCTACGAGCAGTACTTC. Its translation: CSVEVRGAGTYEQYF.

CDR3 region: CSARGQGPGTNEKLFF. The CDR3, as DNA: TGCAGTGCTAGAGGACAGGGGCCAGGGACTAATGAAAAACTGTTTTTT. The chain combines TRBV20-1 with TRBJ1-4, with 8 bases aligning to TRBD1. CDR1 is DFQATT and CDR2 is SNEGSKA in the germline V gene (reference sequence). CDR3 length equals 16 residues. J lost 2 bases, V lost 1 base, and 6 bases had no gene match.

This clonotype has only one observation. CDR3 bases: TGTGCCAGCAGATTTCAGGGGAGGAACACTGAAGCTTTCTTT. This translates into CASRFQGRNTEAFF. The chain combines TRBV27 with TRBJ1-1, with TRBD1 as a possible D gene (6 bases). Germline assignment: CDR1 MNHEY and CDR2 SMNVEV (reference sequence). The CDR3 extends over 14 amino acids. The germline V and J ends were trimmed by 6 bases and 1 base, with 12 bases remaining between them.

A few counts support this clonotype. V is TRBV10-3 and J is TRBJ2-5; a possible D gene is TRBD2 (6 bases). V gave up 3 bases and J gave up 2 bases, with 10 bases separating them. The CDR3 covers 14 residues. Germline values: CDR1 ENHRY, CDR2 SYGVKD. CDR3 loop: CAISDGGAQETQYF. The CDR3 DNA reads as TGTGCCATCAGTGACGGAGGGGCTCAAGAGACCCAGTACTTC.

The chain combines TRBV4-2 with TRBJ1-1, with D possibly matching TRBD1 (5 bases). The germline V and J ends were trimmed by 2 bases and 4 bases, with 17 bases remaining between them. The CDR3 runs to 16 residues. Looked up from germline, CDR1 is LGHNA and CDR2 is YNFKEQ. The CDR3 sequence: CASSQTPGRGVTEAFF. The CDR3 coding sequence is TGTGCCAGCAGCCAAACCCCGGGGAGGGGCGTCACTGAAGCTTTCTTT.

CDR3 nucleotide sequence: TGTGCCAGCAGACGCCGGGACGACCCCTACAATGAGCAGTTCTTC. Translating it yields CASRRRDDPYNEQFF. The chain is built from TRBV12-3 or TRBV12-4 and TRBJ2-1; either TRBD1 or TRBD2 may fit D (5 bases each). The CDR3 totals 15 residues. Trimming shortened V by 6 bases and J by 2 bases, and 14 bases separated the two germline ends.

The chain links TRBV27 to TRBJ2-1, with 9 positions matching TRBD2. Germline V gene data show CDR1 as MNHEY and CDR2 as SMNVEV (reference sequence). The J segment lost 15 bases and the V segment lost 5 bases, leaving 8 bases of the junction unmatched. CDR3 length equals 12 residues. The CDR3 DNA reads as TGTGCCAGCAGTGGCGGGGGGGCCGTACCGTTCTTC. Its protein is CASSGGGAVPFF.

There are a few counts of this clonotype. The chain carries TRBV7-9 and TRBJ1-2; 7 bases are a match to TRBD1. Germline CDR1 SEHNR, CDR2 FQNEAQ (reference sequence). The junction had 8 bases not matched to a gene; V was cut back by 8 bases and J by 2 bases. This CDR3 contains 14 residues. CDR3 nucleotide sequence: TGTGCCAGCTCCACCGACAGGGTCAACTATGGCTACACCTTC. It yields the protein CASSTDRVNYGYTF.

The chain carries TRBV29-1 and TRBJ2-1, with a tentative D call TRBD2 (6 bases). Trimming took 3 bases from V and 8 from J, leaving 11 bases between them. The CDR3 is 12 amino acids. The germline gives CDR1 SQVTM, CDR2 ANQGSEA. For the CDR3, the DNA is TGCAGCGTTGAGGGCGGAGGGGATGAGCAGTTCTTC. This translates into CSVEGGGDEQFF.

This clonotype has at least ten counts. This CDR3 is CASRPRSGRGNEQFF. CDR3 bases: TGTGCCAGCAGACCGCGAAGCGGGAGGGGAAATGAGCAGTTCTTC. The V and J genes are TRBV12-3 or TRBV12-4 and TRBJ2-1, with 10 bases identical to TRBD2. The CDR3 runs to 15 residues. V gave up 6 bases and J gave up 7 bases; unmatched junction bases: 9.

This clonotype was seen a handful of times. The genes are TRBV19 and TRBJ2-3, with 14 bases aligning to TRBD2. V gave up 2 bases and J gave up 0 bases; unmatched junction bases: 13. Germline V gives CDR1 LNHDA, CDR2 SQIVND (reference sequence). The CDR3 length is 21 residues. The CDR3 sequence is CASSITLGLAGGSSSTDTQYF. CDR3 sequence (DNA): TGTGCCAGTAGTATAACCCTCGGACTAGCGGGGGGCTCGTCTAGCACAGATACGCAGTATTTT.

This clonotype appeared many times. The chain links TRBV20-1 to TRBJ2-1; 14 bases are shared with TRBD2. The CDR3 contains 18 residues. Germline CDR1 is DFQATT and CDR2 is SNEGSKA (reference sequence). J was trimmed by 0 bases and V by 6 bases; bases with no gene match: 10. The CDR3 coding sequence is TGCAGTGCGAGAAGACTAGCGGGAGGGCCTCTCTCCTACAATGAGCAGTTCTTC. This sequence encodes CSARRLAGGPLSYNEQFF.